This T cell receptor beta chain emerged from a study of blood T cell repertoires in COVID-19. Study information: The United States, Italy and Spain provided the acute and convalescent COVID-19 samples.

Source study methods: Reference gene primer amplification gave estimated nucleated cell counts. Sequencing was performed with immunoSEQ multiplex PCR; in TCRdb, only in-frame clones are kept and a portion is missing. V, J and clone size derive from that table, while D and trimming were established from the DNA sequence. The sample holds around 500,000 clones, more than 75% seen once. Germline loops: CDR1 MNHEY, CDR2 SMNVEV (reference sequence). V gave up 4 bases and J gave up 3 bases, with 9 bases separating them. This CDR3 is 13 amino acids long. Adults between roughly 18 and 90 years of age took part from under 25 US areas. Recovered Cohort 3 donors showed two negative PCRs, clearance, or symptom resolution.

This sequence was found in a woman aged 40 to 50 who had recovered from COVID-19. The V and J genes are TRBV27 and TRBJ1-2; no firm D call. Sequenced material: PBMCs or T cells enriched from blood (not recorded which). The DNA for the CDR3 is TGTGCCAGCAGTTCGCAGGTTTACTATGGCTACACCTTC. Encoded protein: CASSSQVYYGYTF.